These T cell receptor beta chains were read from a single sample in a study of T cell changes during pregnancy in multiple sclerosis. Sequencing used immunoSEQ multiplex PCR; TCRdb keeps in-frame clones, though not all of them. There are roughly 38,000 clones in the sample; 90% occur only once, and less than 6.5% lies in the top ten. The material was peripheral blood, obtained in the third trimester of pregnancy. All receptors come from a female donor in good health, enrolled as a control in a pregnancy study. CDR3s include the opening cysteine and the closing phenylalanine or tryptophan. The order of the fields is CDR3 length, V gene, CDR3 protein.

>12|TRBV28
CAVRTAPGGYTF
>15|TRBV6-1
CASSPQKGQSYGYTF
>16|TRBV29-1
CSVEGTEGVGYNEQFF
>16|TRBV12-5
CASGLIRTGDPQPQHF
>17|TRBV4-1
CASSQDARGEFTDTQYF
>14|TRBV4-3
CASSQEGANTEAFF
>15|TRBV9
CASSGDRERGEKLFF
>12|TRBV12-5
CASGFLEDTQYF
>14|TRBV18
CASSPPTRRETQYF
>15|TRBV7-3
CASGLAGGLQETQYF
>15|TRBV6-5
CASSYTDGRGEKLFF
>12|TRBV18
CASSLAQREQYF
>15|TRBV6-1
CASSSRRQGDTEAFF
>15|TRBV27
CASSRWRQSGGALIF
>16|TRBV7-8
CASSLASGILGYGYTF
>14|TRBV9
CASSVDSGNQPQHF
>16|TRBV27
CASSLRTSGRTDTQYF
>15|TRBV18
CASSAGTGGSYEQYF
>13|TRBV19
CASSMATGEVYTF
>17|TRBV7-9
CASSLPGGAPTVGEQFF
>13|TRBV7-9
CAGGGLTNTEAFF
>16|TRBV29-1
CSVGIGGTGPTYGYTF
>17|TRBV13
CASSRTSGDGGSETQYF
>15|TRBV4-3
CASSVNYRGIETQYF
>17|TRBV9
CASSGDLVLSSYNEQFF
>16|TRBV27
CASTSSTGGASQPQHF
>19|TRBV9
CASSVALTGGFTNTGELFF
>15|TRBV14
CASSQGLAGTGELFF
>17|TRBV27
CASSSSEAGAISYEQYF
>15|TRBV7-2
CASSLRGGGADTQYF
>14|TRBV4-2
CASSHAGPGGEQFF
>13|TRBV6-5
CASRGTPWATIYF
>15|TRBV7-2
CASSLSAGEVDTQYF
>15|TRBV14
CASSGTGFNTGELFF
>14|TRBV18
CASSPMSENTEAFF
>15|TRBV7-2
CASSLWTGVFQPQHF
>18|TRBV9
CASSVGRGGGFLKTEAFF
>16|TRBV5-1
CASSLMDSATNEKLFF
>15|TRBV7-2
CASSLATSYTDTQYF
>16|TRBV18
CASSPLKQGEPYGYTF
>15|TRBV14
CASSQGAGSGYGYTF
>17|TRBV4-1
CASSQGPPLAGKYIQYF
>11|TRBV6-1
CASRGAGGYTF
>15|TRBV27
CASSLSGTGTDKQYF
>15|TRBV11-2
CASRPTAGTGGGYTF
>14|TRBV27
CASRATSGAYEQYF
>14|TRBV7-9
CASSRTGGRTEAFF